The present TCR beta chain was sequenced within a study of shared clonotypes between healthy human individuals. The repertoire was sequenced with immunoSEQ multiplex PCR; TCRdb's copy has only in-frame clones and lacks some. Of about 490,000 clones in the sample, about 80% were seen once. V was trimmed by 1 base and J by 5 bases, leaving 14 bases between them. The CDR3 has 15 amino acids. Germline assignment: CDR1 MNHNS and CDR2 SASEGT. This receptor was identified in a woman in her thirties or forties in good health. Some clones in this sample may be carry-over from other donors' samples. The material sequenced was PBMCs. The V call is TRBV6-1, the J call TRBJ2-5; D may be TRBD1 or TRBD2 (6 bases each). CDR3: CASSEGYGGSETQYF. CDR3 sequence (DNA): TGTGCCAGCAGTGAAGGGTACGGGGGCTCGGAGACCCAGTACTTC.